The 12 T cell receptor beta chains presented below share a single source sample, sequenced in a study of regulatory T cells in long-lasting Graves disease. Library construction for TCR beta used iRepertoire HTBI primers and Arm-PCR of CDR3 regions. TCRdb passed the multiplex PCR reads through MiXCR, listing each CDR3 protein once. The sample lists about 420,000 distinct CDR3 sequences, 15% to 20% seen once, with 20% to 25% in the top ten. The time point was: newly diagnosed GD, antithyroid drugs for less than 3 months. Isolated PBMC RNA provided the starting material for the TCR library. These data were likewise used in another study, on T cells in Graves' hyperthyroidism and ophthalmopathy.

The material was peripheral blood mononuclear cells (PBMCs), obtained at new diagnosis, from a patient treated with antithyroid drugs. The source of these receptors is a woman under 30 with Graves disease.

This clonotype was recorded a few times. The chain joins TRBV7-8 to TRBJ2-5; 10 bases are shared with TRBD2. J was trimmed by 2 bases and V by 3 bases; bases with no gene match: 9. CDR3 length equals 17 residues. CDR1 SGHVS and CDR2 FQNEAQ come from the germline V gene. The CDR3 is CASSFPSGRGWQETQYF. The CDR3 DNA reads as TGTGCCAGCAGCTTCCCTAGCGGGAGAGGGTGGCAAGAGACCCAGTACTTC.

With respect to this clonotype: This may arise from a read error, as a much more abundant clone is one base away. Since no conserved phenylalanine or tryptophan closes the CDR3, a read error is the likely cause. J is TRBJ1-1 and V is TRBV6-2 or TRBV6-3; D gene unclear. This CDR3 region has 13 residues. V lost 6 bases to trimming and J lost 2 bases, with 10 bases between them. Germline loops: CDR1 MNHEY, CDR2 SVGEGT. CDR3 protein: CASRTGRNTEAFL. In DNA, the CDR3 is TGTGCCAGCAGGACCGGGAGAAACACTGAAGCTTTCCTT.

This clonotype has a handful of counts. The chain recombines TRBV27 with TRBJ2-5, with D possibly being TRBD1 (6 bases). Trimming took 6 bases from V and 5 from J, leaving 13 bases between them. CDR1 is MNHEY and CDR2 is SMNVEV in the germline V gene (reference sequence). This CDR3 has 13 amino acids. CDR3 DNA sequence: TGTGCCAGCAGCCACAGGGTGGGGGAGACCCAGTACTTC. This sequence encodes CASSHRVGETQYF.

This clonotype was detected ten times or more. The chain joins TRBV28 to TRBJ2-1, with a possible D match to TRBD1 (5 bases). The length of the CDR3 is 13 residues. The germline CDR1 and CDR2 sequences are MDHEN and SYDVKM. Trimming removed 6 bases from V and 2 bases from J, with 8 bases in between. The CDR3 DNA sequence: TGTGCCAGCAGGACAGAAACCTACAATGAGCAGTTCTTC. It encodes CASRTETYNEQFF.

Only a few counts were recorded for this clonotype. The CDR3: CASSRGQGRQETQYF. The CDR3 bases are TGTGCCAGCAGCCGCGGACAGGGCCGCCAAGAGACCCAGTACTTC. The chain uses TRBV7-2 and TRBJ2-5; 8 bases agree with TRBD1. V was pared by 5 bases and J by 1 base, with 6 bases of the junction left unmatched. Germline V gene sequence: CDR1 SGHTA, CDR2 FQGNSA. The CDR3 is made up of 15 amino acids.

CDR3 DNA sequence: TGTGCCAGCAGTTTAAGTGGGGGGGGACTAGCGAAATCCGGGGAGCTGTTTTTT. Encoded protein: CASSLSGGGLAKSGELFF. The chain employs TRBV28 and TRBJ2-2; 10 positions agree with TRBD2. V shed 2 bases and J 6 bases; nucleotides not matched to a gene: 12. Germline lookup yields CDR1 MDHEN and CDR2 SYDVKM. The CDR3 length is 18 residues.

The V gene is TRBV20-1, the J gene TRBJ2-2; D is unresolved. V gave up 5 bases and J gave up 4 bases, with 5 bases separating them. Germline assignment: CDR1 DFQATT and CDR2 SNEGSKA (reference sequence). CDR3 size: 11 residues. The chain's CDR3 is CSAGRTGELFF. The CDR3 coding sequence is TGCAGTGCTGGGCGCACCGGGGAGCTGTTTTTT.

The chain combines TRBV3-1 with TRBJ2-1, with a possible D match to TRBD2 (6 bases). From germline, CDR1 is LGHDT and CDR2 YNNKEL (reference sequence). The germline V and J ends were trimmed by 0 bases and 8 bases, with 23 bases remaining between them. CDR3 length equals 18 residues. The CDR3 loop is CASSQDPRRLGKRDEQFF. DNA of the CDR3: TGTGCCAGCAGCCAAGATCCCCGACGACTAGGGAAAAGAGATGAGCAGTTCTTC.

This clonotype appeared once. This chain connects TRBV5-1 to TRBJ2-5; 11 positions match TRBD1. J gave up 2 bases and V 3 bases, and 6 bases lay outside the gene matches. The CDR3 runs 16 residues. Germline V gives CDR1 SGHRS, CDR2 YFSETQ. CDR3 loop: CASSSGQGAQQETQYF. In nucleotides, the CDR3 is TGCGCCAGCAGCTCAGGACAGGGGGCCCAGCAAGAGACCCAGTACTTC. The whole variable domain, remainder taken from reference TRBV5-1 and TRBJ2-5, is KAGVTQTPRYLIKTRGQQVTLSCSPISGHRSVSWYQQTPGQGLQFLFEYFSETQRNKGNFPGRFSGRQFSNSRSEMNVSTLELGDSALYLCASSSGQGAQQETQYFGPGTRLLVL.

The table lists this clonotype with many counts. The genes are TRBV7-9 and TRBJ2-3; 10 nucleotides line up with TRBD2. This CDR3 spans 17 amino acids. Per the germline V gene, CDR1 is SEHNR and CDR2 is FQNEAQ (reference sequence). V lost 1 base and J lost 1; bases outside the gene matches: 5. The DNA of the CDR3 is TGTGCCAGCAGCTTAGGGGCTAGCGGGAGTGGCACAGATACGCAGTATTTT. It is translated as CASSLGASGSGTDTQYF.

As for this clonotype: A far larger clone is only one base removed, so a read error is likely. The chain recombines TRBV7-8 with TRBJ1-1; a weak D match, TRBD1 (6 bases). This CDR3 region has 13 residues. Germline-derived CDR1 and CDR2 are SGHVS and FQNEAQ. V lost 5 bases to trimming and J lost 2 bases, with 9 bases between them. The CDR3 protein is CASSAQGNTEAFF. CDR3 coding DNA: TGTGCCAGCAGCGCACAGGGAAACACTGAAGCTTTCTTT.

V is TRBV5-4 and J is TRBJ2-7, with 7 bases aligning to TRBD2. CDR1 is SGHNT and CDR2 is YYREEE in the germline V gene (reference sequence). The CDR3 loop spans 14 amino acids. Trimming took 3 bases from V and 3 from J; bases not matched to a gene: 6. As DNA, the CDR3 is TGTGCCAGCAGCTCCGCACGGGGGGACTACGAGCAGTACTTC. It specifies CASSSARGDYEQYF.